This TCR beta chain was sequenced in a study of shared clonotypes between healthy human individuals. Overall study context: CD8 memory received one plate per donor, CD8 naive two, CD4 memory three and CD4 naive three.

Naive CD8 isolation took CD45RO-negative cells positively selected for CCR7 and excluded terminally differentiated effector memory CD45RA+ cells. The study drew its donors from healthy HIV-negative adults without recent acute infections or vaccinations. Adult Caucasians living in Nashville, Tennessee made up all of the donors. The CDR3 is 14 amino acids. The ends lost 3 bases at V and 7 bases at J; junction bases unmatched: 3. CDR1 and CDR2 (germline): SEHNR, FQNEAQ (reference sequence). Genomic DNA per cell subset filled all wells of several immunoSEQ plates. Here immunoSEQ multiplex PCR was the method, and the copy in TCRdb shows in-frame clones only, minus some. Here the sample spans 800,000 or so clones, 90% to 97% being singletons.

The sample was naive CD8+ T cells sorted from blood. This clonotype was sampled from a man aged 25 to 40 in good health. The chain uses TRBV7-9 and TRBJ2-2; 9 nucleotides match TRBD2. The CDR3 sequence: CASSFLAGDGELFF. In nucleotides, the CDR3 is TGTGCCAGCAGCTTCTTAGCGGGAGACGGGGAGCTGTTTTTT.